A selection of T cell receptor beta chains follows, all from one sample in a study of CD4 T cells in relation to SARS-CoV-2 and coronaviruses. Measured with immunoSEQ multiplex PCR; TCRdb has only the in-frame clones, and not every one. The table lists some 22,000 clones, around 75% of them singletons, with approximately 13% in the top ten. No antigens are known for them. The specimen was CD4+ T cells from PBMCs, cultured in vitro. All receptors derive from a human donor in good health. Each CDR3 is given with its conserved first and last residue. D genes are given only for firm matches. Clone size appears in some rows only: once, few, many, or a class for an expanded clone.

>TRBJ2-7|-|TRBD1|TRBV7-2
CASSLGDRGSYEQYF
TGTGCCAGCAGCTTAGGGGACAGGGGGAGCTACGAGCAGTACTTC
>TRBJ1-2|-|-|TRBV4-1
CASSHLLGRGMNYTF
TGCGCCAGCAGCCACTTACTGGGCCGGGGAATGAACTACACCTTC
>TRBJ1-2|few|-|TRBV6-6
CASSRTDGYTF
TGTGCCAGCAGCCGGACAGATGGCTACACCTTC
>TRBJ1-6|-|-|TRBV5-1
CASSQAEVSYNSPLHF
TGCGCCAGCAGCCAGGCGGAGGTATCCTATAATTCACCCCTCCACTTT
>TRBJ2-1|-|TRBD2|TRBV30
CAWSFSSGRSGNEQFF
TGTGCCTGGAGTTTTTCTAGCGGGAGATCTGGCAATGAGCAGTTCTTC
>TRBJ2-7|-|-|TRBV4-1
CASSREGGGTYEQYF
TGCGCCAGCAGCCGAGAAGGCGGCGGGACCTACGAGCAGTACTTC
>TRBJ2-7|few|-|TRBV7-2
CASSRGLATYEQYF
TGTGCCAGCAGCCGGGGACTGGCCACCTACGAGCAGTACTTC
>TRBJ2-1|once|-|TRBV2
CASSEVGVCNEQFF
TGTGCCAGCAGTGAGGTCGGGGTTTGCAATGAGCAGTTCTTC
>TRBJ2-7|-|TRBD1|TRBV2
CASSSTGAYEQYF
TGTGCCAGCAGCTCGACAGGGGCCTACGAGCAGTACTTC
>TRBJ1-3|-|-|TRBV5-1
CASSLAAGQLNSGNTIYF
TGCGCCAGCAGCTTGGCCGCAGGACAGCTAAACTCTGGAAACACCATATATTTT
>TRBJ2-4|-|TRBD1|TRBV2
CASSETGAKNIQYF
TGTGCCAGCAGTGAGACAGGGGCCAAAAACATTCAGTACTTC
>TRBJ2-3|-|TRBD2|TRBV6-1
CASSARLTSGRTDTQYF
TGTGCCAGCAGTGCCCGACTGACTAGCGGGAGGACAGATACGCAGTATTTT
>TRBJ2-1|-|TRBD2|TRBV24-1
CATSMTSGRAFNEQFF
TGTGCCACCAGTATGACTAGCGGGAGGGCCTTCAATGAGCAGTTCTTC
>TRBJ2-7|-|-|TRBV6-2/TRBV6-3
CASSPIPTGGSYEQYF
TGTGCCAGCAGTCCCATCCCGACAGGTGGGTCCTACGAGCAGTACTTC
>TRBJ2-1|-|TRBD2|TRBV5-6
CASRQAGLVSYNEQFF
TGTGCCAGCAGGCAAGCGGGATTAGTGTCCTACAATGAGCAGTTCTTC
>TRBJ2-7|-|-|TRBV10-2
CALLGGNYEQYF
TGCGCCCTTCTAGGAGGGAACTACGAGCAGTACTTC
>TRBJ2-2|few|-|TRBV20-1
CSARDIGELFF
TGCAGTGCTAGAGACATCGGGGAGCTGTTTTTT
>TRBJ2-1|-|TRBD2|TRBV28
CASSLGKGGRNEQFF
TGTGCCAGCAGTTTAGGGAAGGGAGGGCGCAATGAGCAGTTCTTC
>TRBJ1-1|-|-|TRBV9
CASSVGGRPMNTEAFF
TGTGCCAGCAGCGTAGGAGGTCGTCCCATGAACACTGAAGCTTTCTTT
>TRBJ2-7|-|-|TRBV24-1
CATSDSQGSYEQYF
TGTGCCACCAGTGATTCTCAAGGGTCCTACGAGCAGTACTTC